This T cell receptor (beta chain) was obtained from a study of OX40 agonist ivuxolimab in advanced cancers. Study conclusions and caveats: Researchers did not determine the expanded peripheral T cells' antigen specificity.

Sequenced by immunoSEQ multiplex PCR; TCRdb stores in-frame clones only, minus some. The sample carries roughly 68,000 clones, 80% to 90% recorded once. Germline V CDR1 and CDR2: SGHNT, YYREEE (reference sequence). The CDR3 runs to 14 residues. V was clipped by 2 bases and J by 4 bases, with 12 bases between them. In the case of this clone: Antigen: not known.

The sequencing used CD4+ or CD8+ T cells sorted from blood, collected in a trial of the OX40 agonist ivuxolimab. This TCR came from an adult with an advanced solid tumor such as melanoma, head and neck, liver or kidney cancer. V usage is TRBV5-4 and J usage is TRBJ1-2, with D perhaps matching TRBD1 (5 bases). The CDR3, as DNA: TGTGCCAGCAGCTTAACCCGGGACGTCTATGGCTACACCTTC. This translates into CASSLTRDVYGYTF.